This T cell receptor (beta chain) was sequenced during a study of blood T cell repertoires in COVID-19. Germline-derived CDR1 and CDR2 are SGHAT and FQDESV (reference sequence). This CDR3 spans 15 amino acids. V was clipped by 4 bases and J by 2 bases, with 13 bases between them. The protocol was immunoSEQ multiplex PCR, while the TCRdb copy is restricted to in-frame clones and leaves out a portion. The sample shows about 46,000 clones, about 88% of them seen only once. The receptor was derived from a woman aged 45 to 65 who had recovered from COVID-19. This sequence joins TRBV11-1 and TRBJ2-3; a possible D gene is TRBD2 (6 bases). Specimen: PBMCs or T cells enriched from blood (not recorded which). The CDR3 DNA sequence: TGTGCCAGCAGCTCCGGGGGACGAAACACAGATACGCAGTATTTT. Translation: CASSSGGRNTDTQYF.